What follows are 25 T cell receptor beta chains derived from one specimen sequenced in a study of blood T cell repertoires in COVID-19. Sequenced by immunoSEQ multiplex PCR; TCRdb stores in-frame clones only, minus some. The sample has 40,000 to 55,000 clones, roughly 84% seen once; the top ten hold approximately 4.4%. The sample consisted of peripheral blood. Receptors were obtained from a woman between 65 and 79 years old with acute or convalescent COVID-19.

The chain is built from TRBV7-9 and TRBJ2-2; 7 bases line up with TRBD1. Germline assignment: CDR1 SEHNR and CDR2 FQNEAQ (reference sequence). The CDR3 spans 16 residues. V lost 2 bases to trimming and J lost 2 bases; unmatched junction nucleotides: 5. The CDR3 loop is CASSLFGTANTGELFF. The CDR3 DNA sequence: TGTGCCAGCAGCTTATTCGGGACAGCCAACACCGGGGAGCTGTTTTTT.

The CDR3 DNA follows: TGTGCCAGCAGGGATAGCGGGCCCTTAGGGAATGAGCAGTTCTTC. Protein sequence: CASRDSGPLGNEQFF. The gene calls are TRBV6-5 and TRBJ2-1; 7 bases are a match to TRBD2. CDR1 and CDR2 (germline): MNHEY, SVGAGI. This CDR3 has 15 residues. V shed 6 bases, J shed 7 bases, and the junction held 12 bases outside the gene matches.

The CDR3 region is CASSSTGQGANEQFF. The CDR3 DNA is TGCGCCAGCAGCTCAACCGGACAGGGGGCGAACGAGCAGTTCTTC. This chain connects TRBV4-1 to TRBJ2-1, with 11 bases aligning to TRBD1. The V and J ends lost 5 bases and 10 bases, in that order; junction bases with no gene match: 10. CDR1 and CDR2 (germline): MGHRA, YSYEKL. The CDR3 loop spans 15 amino acids.

This clone was seen only a few times. V gene TRBV11-3 combines with J gene TRBJ1-1; D might be TRBD1 (6 bases). Per the germline V gene, CDR1 is SGHNT and CDR2 is YENEEA. V dropped 7 bases and J dropped 2 bases, with 14 bases sitting between them. The CDR3 is 14 residues long. CDR3 coding DNA: TGTGCCAGCACCTCGCCGGACAGAAACACTGAAGCTTTCTTT. Protein sequence: CASTSPDRNTEAFF.

This chain connects TRBV27 to TRBJ2-5; 16 nucleotides align to TRBD2. Germline assignment: CDR1 MNHEY and CDR2 SMNVEV (reference sequence). Trimming took 7 bases from V and 3 from J; bases not matched to a gene: 11. The CDR3 contains 18 residues. CDR3 region: CASTPLVGLAGGKETQYF. CDR3 DNA sequence: TGTGCCAGCACCCCTCTGGTGGGACTAGCGGGAGGGAAAGAGACCCAGTACTTC.

This chain links TRBV6-5 with TRBJ1-1; TRBD1 matches at 8 bases. The CDR3 is 16 residues long. The junction had 9 bases not matched to a gene; V was cut back by 2 bases and J by 4 bases. Per germline, CDR1 MNHEY and CDR2 SVGAGI. As DNA, the CDR3 is TGTGCCAGCAGTTACGGCCAGGGGGCGTCGGGCACTGAAGCTTTCTTT. Amino acid sequence: CASSYGQGASGTEAFF.

The J gene is TRBJ2-7, the V gene TRBV30, with 7 bases that match TRBD2. The germline V gene has CDR1 GTSNPN and CDR2 SVGIG (reference sequence). V lost 5 bases, J lost 0 bases, and 10 bases stayed unmatched. CDR3 length: 15 amino acids. Written as DNA, the CDR3 is TGTGCCTGGGGGTTGGGGGGGGGAGTCTCCTACGAGCAGTACTTC. This codes for CAWGLGGGVSYEQYF.

For this clone: Additional DNA sequences in this sample encode the identical CDR3. The V and J genes are TRBV28 and TRBJ1-1, with D perhaps matching TRBD1 (6 bases). Germline V gives CDR1 MDHEN, CDR2 SYDVKM. This CDR3 has 12 residues. V dropped 6 bases and J dropped 5 bases, with 10 bases sitting between them. CDR3 loop: CASSSGVTEAFF. CDR3 nucleotides: TGTGCCAGCAGCTCAGGGGTAACTGAAGCTTTCTTT.

The V and J genes are TRBV27 and TRBJ2-5, with a possible D match to TRBD2 (6 bases). Germline V gene sequence: CDR1 MNHEY, CDR2 SMNVEV (reference sequence). The CDR3 covers 13 residues. Between the trimmed V and J ends, which lost 2 bases and 5 bases, there was a span of 9 bases. The CDR3 DNA sequence: TGTGCCAGCAGTTTAGGACTACAGGAGACCCAGTACTTC. This gives the protein CASSLGLQETQYF.

The chain uses TRBV5-1 and TRBJ1-1; D perhaps matches TRBD1 (6 bases). The CDR3 has 15 amino acids. Trimming left V 0 bases short and J 5 bases short, with 14 bases between. From germline, CDR1 is SGHRS and CDR2 YFSETQ. The CDR3 protein is CASSLAAGVGTEAFF. The CDR3, as DNA: TGCGCCAGCAGCTTGGCTGCAGGGGTAGGGACTGAAGCTTTCTTT.

V is TRBV7-2 and J is TRBJ1-5; D gene unclear. CDR1 SGHTA and CDR2 FQGNSA come from the germline V gene. CDR3 length: 14 residues. Deletions cut 2 bases from V and 0 bases from J, with 5 bases between. DNA of the CDR3: TGTGCCAGCAGCTTATTAATTAGCAATCAGCCCCAGCATTTT. The encoded protein is CASSLLISNQPQHF. The variable domain in full, with the rest retrieved from reference TRBV7-2 and TRBJ1-5, is GAGVSQSPSNKVTEKGKDVELRCDPISGHTALYWYRQSLGQGLEFLIYFQGNSAPDKSGLPSDRFSAERTGGSVSTLTIQRTQQEDSAVYLCASSLLISNQPQHFGDGTRLSIL.

The V and J genes are TRBV5-5 and TRBJ2-1; perhaps TRBD2 as D (5 bases). V lost 5 bases, J lost 7 bases, and 19 bases lay in between. From germline, CDR1 is SGHKS and CDR2 YYEKEE (reference sequence). This CDR3 contains 15 residues. The DNA for the CDR3 is TGTGCCAGCAGTACACGAGGGTCGCAATTGAATGAGCAGTTCTTC. Its protein is CASSTRGSQLNEQFF. Complete variable domain (other parts from reference TRBV5-5 and TRBJ2-1): DAGVTQSPTHLIKTRGQQVTLRCSPISGHKSVSWYQQVLGQGPQFIFQYYEKEERGRGNFPDRFSARQFPNYSSELNVNALLLGDSALYLCASSTRGSQLNEQFFGPGTRLTVL.

This chain connects TRBV7-8 to TRBJ2-3, with 7 bases matching TRBD2. The CDR3 runs 14 residues. V shed 4 bases, J shed 3 bases, and the junction held 4 bases outside the gene matches. CDR1 is SGHVS, CDR2 FQNEAQ, per germline. This CDR3 is CASSWGGWTDTQYF. The CDR3 coding sequence is TGTGCCAGCAGCTGGGGGGGGTGGACAGATACGCAGTATTTT.

J is TRBJ2-1 and V is TRBV9; D may be TRBD1 (5 bases). The length of the CDR3 is 13 residues. Trimming cost V 7 bases and J 2 bases, with 10 bases left between them. Germline loops: CDR1 SGDLS, CDR2 YYNGEE. CDR3 in amino acids: CASDPGTYNEQFF. The CDR3 nucleotides read TGTGCCAGCGACCCAGGGACCTACAATGAGCAGTTCTTC.

The chain employs TRBV6-5 and TRBJ2-2; TRBD2 matches 13 bases. The CDR3 has 14 amino acids. Germline assignment: CDR1 MNHEY and CDR2 SVGAGI. With 7 bases clipped from V and 6 bases from J, the junction kept 2 bases outside the gene matches. DNA of the CDR3: TGTGCCAGCATAGGACTAGCGGGAGCCGGGGAGCTGTTTTTT. It encodes CASIGLAGAGELFF.

The chain has TRBV9 and TRBJ2-1, with 10 bases fitting TRBD2. V lost 1 base and J lost 7; bases outside the gene matches: 5. The CDR3 sequence is 15 residues long. Germline V CDR1 and CDR2: SGDLS, YYNGEE. CDR3 bases: TGTGCCAGCAGCGTAATGGGACTAGCGTCAAATGAGCAGTTCTTC. Amino acid sequence: CASSVMGLASNEQFF.

The gene calls are TRBV28 and TRBJ2-7; 10 nucleotides agree with TRBD1. Germline trimming cut 6 bases from V and 4 bases from J; bases unmatched to any gene: 12. CDR3 size: 16 residues. Germline V gene lookup returns CDR1 MDHEN and CDR2 SYDVKM. DNA of the CDR3: TGTGCCAGCAGAACAAGGGGGGACAGGGGACCTTACGAGCAGTACTTC. This sequence encodes CASRTRGDRGPYEQYF.

This clone was detected a few times. J is TRBJ2-7 and V is TRBV28; D may be TRBD2 (5 bases). The germline V and J ends were trimmed by 11 bases and 1 base, with 12 bases remaining between them. The CDR3 contains 12 residues. Germline assignment: CDR1 MDHEN and CDR2 SYDVKM. The CDR3 bases are TGTGCCGTGGGAGACGGTTCCTACGAGCAGTACTTC. Protein product: CAVGDGSYEQYF.

This sequence joins TRBV28 and TRBJ1-1; D is ambiguous. CDR1 and CDR2 (germline): MDHEN, SYDVKM. The CDR3 covers 17 residues. V lost 2 bases to trimming and J lost 1 base, with 17 bases between them. CDR3: CASSLGGDPTWNTEAFF. Written as DNA, the CDR3 is TGTGCCAGCAGTTTAGGAGGAGATCCTACATGGAACACTGAAGCTTTCTTT.

This clone was observed a single time. The chain employs TRBV11-3 and TRBJ2-7; D possibly corresponds to TRBD2 (6 bases). Germline-derived CDR1 and CDR2 are SGHNT and YENEEA. This CDR3 is 13 amino acids long. V was cut by 5 bases and J by 7 bases, with 15 bases left in between. The CDR3 DNA is TGTGCCAGCAGCCTCGAAGCGGCGGGAGAGCAGTACTTC. Protein sequence: CASSLEAAGEQYF.

The chain uses TRBV7-6 and TRBJ2-7, with 9 bases that match TRBD2. Trimming removed 5 bases from V and 1 base from J; junction bases left unmatched: 6. This CDR3 spans 15 amino acids. CDR1 SGHVS and CDR2 FNYEAQ come from the germline V gene. CDR3 nucleotide sequence: TGTGCCAGCAGCCCGCTCCTAGCGGGGTCCTACGAGCAGTACTTC. Its translation is CASSPLLAGSYEQYF.

The chain joins TRBV15 to TRBJ2-7, with TRBD2 as a possible D gene (6 bases). This CDR3 has 16 amino acids. The germline V gene has CDR1 LNHNV and CDR2 YYDKDF (reference sequence). Between the trimmed V and J ends, which lost 0 bases and 4 bases, there was a span of 16 bases. The CDR3 DNA reads as TGTGCCACCAGCAGAGATAGAAGCGGGCAGCTTTACGAGCAGTACTTC. Encoded protein: CATSRDRSGQLYEQYF.

The chain couples TRBV30 to TRBJ2-5; D call uncertain. With 5 bases removed from V and 1 base from J, the gap between germline ends came to 14 bases. The CDR3 has 14 amino acids. CDR1 GTSNPN and CDR2 SVGIG come from the germline V gene (reference sequence). This CDR3 is CAWDPSASQETQYF. DNA of the CDR3: TGTGCCTGGGATCCTTCTGCGTCCCAAGAGACCCAGTACTTC.

The rearrangement uses TRBV5-6 and TRBJ1-2; no clear D. The CDR3 loop spans 15 amino acids. Germline CDR1 is SGHDT and CDR2 is YYEEEE. V was clipped by 3 bases and J by 0 bases, with 12 bases between them. The CDR3 nucleotides are TGTGCCAGCAGCTCCTCCCTAACCGCTAACTATGGCTACACCTTC. Amino acids: CASSSSLTANYGYTF. The whole variable domain, filled in from reference TRBV5-6 and TRBJ1-2, reads DAGVTQSPTHLIKTRGQQVTLRCSPKSGHDTVSWYQQALGQGPQFIFQYYEEEERQRGNFPDRFSGHQFPNYSSELNVNALLLGDSALYLCASSSSLTANYGYTFGSGTRLTVV.

This rearrangement joins TRBV19 to TRBJ1-1; D is uncertain. The V end lost 6 bases, the J end lost 4 bases, and 12 bases lay between the germline ends. The CDR3 is made up of 13 amino acids. Per germline, CDR1 LNHDA and CDR2 SQIVND (reference sequence). The CDR3 spells CASSQREVTEAFF. In DNA, the CDR3 is TGTGCCAGTAGCCAGAGGGAGGTCACTGAAGCTTTCTTT.